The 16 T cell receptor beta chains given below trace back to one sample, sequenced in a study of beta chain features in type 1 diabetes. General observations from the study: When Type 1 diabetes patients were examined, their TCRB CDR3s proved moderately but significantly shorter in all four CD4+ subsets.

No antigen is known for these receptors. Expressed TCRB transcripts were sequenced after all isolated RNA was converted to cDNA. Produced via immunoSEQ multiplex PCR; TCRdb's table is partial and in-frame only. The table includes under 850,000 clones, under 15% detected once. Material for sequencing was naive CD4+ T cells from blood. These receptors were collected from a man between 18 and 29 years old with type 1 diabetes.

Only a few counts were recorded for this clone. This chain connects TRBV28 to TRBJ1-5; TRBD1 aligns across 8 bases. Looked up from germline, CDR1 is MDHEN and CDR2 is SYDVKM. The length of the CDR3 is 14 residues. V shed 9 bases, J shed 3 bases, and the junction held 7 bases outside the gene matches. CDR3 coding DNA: TGTGCCAGTTGCTGGACAGGGAACAATCAGCCCCAGCATTTT. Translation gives CASCWTGNNQPQHF. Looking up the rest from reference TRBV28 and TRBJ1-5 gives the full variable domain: DVKVTQSSRYLVKRTGEKVFLECVQDMDHENMFWYRQDPGLGLRLIYFSYDVKMKEKGDIPEGYSVSREKKERFSLILESASTNQTSMYLCASCWTGNNQPQHFGDGTRLSIL.

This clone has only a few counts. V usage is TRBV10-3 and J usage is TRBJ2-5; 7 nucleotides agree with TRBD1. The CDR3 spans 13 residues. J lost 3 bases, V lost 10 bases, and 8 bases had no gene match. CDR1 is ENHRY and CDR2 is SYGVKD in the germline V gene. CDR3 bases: TGTGCCAGCCAGACAGGGACAAAAGAGACCCAGTACTTC. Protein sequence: CASQTGTKETQYF.

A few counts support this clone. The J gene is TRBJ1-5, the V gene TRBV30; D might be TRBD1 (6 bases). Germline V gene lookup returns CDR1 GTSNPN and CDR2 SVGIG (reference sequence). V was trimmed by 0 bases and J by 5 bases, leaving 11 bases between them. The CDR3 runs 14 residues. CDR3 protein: CAWSVTGWDQPQHF. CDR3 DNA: TGTGCCTGGAGTGTAACAGGGTGGGATCAGCCCCAGCATTTT.

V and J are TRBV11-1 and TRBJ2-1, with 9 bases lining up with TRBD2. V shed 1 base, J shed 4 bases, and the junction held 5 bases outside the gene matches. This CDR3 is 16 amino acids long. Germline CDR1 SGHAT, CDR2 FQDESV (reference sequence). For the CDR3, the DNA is TGTGCCAGCAGCTTAGAATCTAGCGGGGCGTACAATGAGCAGTTCTTC. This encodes CASSLESSGAYNEQFF.

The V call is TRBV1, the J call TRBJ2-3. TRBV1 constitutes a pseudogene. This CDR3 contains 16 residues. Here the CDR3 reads CTSSPSGMTSTDTQYF. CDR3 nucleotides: TGCACCAGCAGCCCCAGTGGAATGACCTCCACAGATACGCAGTATTTT.

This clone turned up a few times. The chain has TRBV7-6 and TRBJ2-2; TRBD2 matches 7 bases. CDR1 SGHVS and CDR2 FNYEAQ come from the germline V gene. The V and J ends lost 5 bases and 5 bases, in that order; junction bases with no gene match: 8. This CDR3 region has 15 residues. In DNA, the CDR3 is TGTGCCAGCAGCGGCGGACTAGTGGGAACCGGGGAGCTGTTTTTT. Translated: CASSGGLVGTGELFF. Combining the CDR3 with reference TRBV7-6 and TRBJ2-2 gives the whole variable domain GAGVSQSPRYKVTKRGQDVALRCDPISGHVSLYWYRQALGQGPEFLTYFNYEAQQDKSGLPNDRFSAERPEGSISTLTIQRTEQRDSAMYRCASSGGLVGTGELFFGEGSRLTVL.

The CDR3 region has the DNA TGCAGCGTCGCCGGGACAGGGGGCGGCGAGCAGTACTTC. It codes for CSVAGTGGGEQYF. The genes are TRBV29-1 and TRBJ2-5, with 12 bases that match TRBD1. The J call may be mistaken, given a closer DNA end match to TRBJ2-7. From germline, CDR1 is SQVTM and CDR2 ANQGSEA. The CDR3 loop spans 13 amino acids.

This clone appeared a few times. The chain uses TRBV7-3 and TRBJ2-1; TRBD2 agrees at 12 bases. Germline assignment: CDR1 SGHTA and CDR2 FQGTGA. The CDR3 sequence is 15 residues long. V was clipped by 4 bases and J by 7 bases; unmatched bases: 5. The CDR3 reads CASSSGLAGSNEQFF. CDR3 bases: TGTGCCAGCAGCTCAGGACTAGCGGGGTCTAATGAGCAGTTCTTC.

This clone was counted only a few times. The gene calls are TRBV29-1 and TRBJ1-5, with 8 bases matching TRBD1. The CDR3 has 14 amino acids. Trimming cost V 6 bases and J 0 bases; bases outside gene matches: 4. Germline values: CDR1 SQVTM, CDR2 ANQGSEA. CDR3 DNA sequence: TGCAGCGTGCAAACAGGGGGTAGCAATCAGCCCCAGCATTTT. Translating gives CSVQTGGSNQPQHF. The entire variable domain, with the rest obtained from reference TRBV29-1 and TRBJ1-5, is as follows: SAVISQKPSRDICQRGTSLTIQCQVDSQVTMMFWYRQQPGQSLTLIATANQGSEATYESGFVIDKFPISRPNLTFSTLTVSNMSPEDSSIYLCSVQTGGSNQPQHFGDGTRLSIL.

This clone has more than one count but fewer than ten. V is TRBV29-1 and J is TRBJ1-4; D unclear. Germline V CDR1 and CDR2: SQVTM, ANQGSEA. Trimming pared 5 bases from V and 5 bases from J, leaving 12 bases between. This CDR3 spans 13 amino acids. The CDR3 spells CSVLAGMNEKLFF. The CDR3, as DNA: TGCAGCGTTCTGGCAGGCATGAATGAAAAACTGTTTTTT.

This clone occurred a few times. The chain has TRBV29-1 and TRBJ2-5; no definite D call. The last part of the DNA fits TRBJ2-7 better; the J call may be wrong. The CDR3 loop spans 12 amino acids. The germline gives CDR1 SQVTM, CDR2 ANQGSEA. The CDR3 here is CSVLRSPHEQYF. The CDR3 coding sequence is TGCAGCGTCCTGCGGAGTCCTCACGAGCAGTACTTC.

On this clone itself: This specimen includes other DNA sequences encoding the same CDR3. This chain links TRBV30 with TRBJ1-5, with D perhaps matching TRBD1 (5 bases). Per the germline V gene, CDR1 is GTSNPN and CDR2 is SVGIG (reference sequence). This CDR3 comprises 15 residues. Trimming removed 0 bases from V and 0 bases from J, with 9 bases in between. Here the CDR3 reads CAWSVSGGSNQPQHF. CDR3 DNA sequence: TGTGCCTGGAGTGTTTCGGGGGGTAGCAATCAGCCCCAGCATTTT.

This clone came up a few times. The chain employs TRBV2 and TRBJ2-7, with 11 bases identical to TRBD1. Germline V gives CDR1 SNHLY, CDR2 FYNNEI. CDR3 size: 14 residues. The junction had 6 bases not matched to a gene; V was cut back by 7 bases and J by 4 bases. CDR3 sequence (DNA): TGTGCCAGCACCCTGGACAGGGGGCCGTACGAGCAGTACTTC. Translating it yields CASTLDRGPYEQYF.

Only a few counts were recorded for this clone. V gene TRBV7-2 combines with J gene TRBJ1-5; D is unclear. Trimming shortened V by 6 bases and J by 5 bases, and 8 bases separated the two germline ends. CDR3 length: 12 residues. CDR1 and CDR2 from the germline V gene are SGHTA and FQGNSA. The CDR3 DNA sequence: TGTGCCAGCAGATTGGGAGATCAGCCCCAGCATTTT. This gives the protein CASRLGDQPQHF.

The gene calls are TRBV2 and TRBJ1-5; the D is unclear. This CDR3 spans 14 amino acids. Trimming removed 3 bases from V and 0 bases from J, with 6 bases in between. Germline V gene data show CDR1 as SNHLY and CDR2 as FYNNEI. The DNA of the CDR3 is TGTGCCAGCAGTGAGGTAGTTAGCAATCAGCCCCAGCATTTT. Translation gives CASSEVVSNQPQHF.

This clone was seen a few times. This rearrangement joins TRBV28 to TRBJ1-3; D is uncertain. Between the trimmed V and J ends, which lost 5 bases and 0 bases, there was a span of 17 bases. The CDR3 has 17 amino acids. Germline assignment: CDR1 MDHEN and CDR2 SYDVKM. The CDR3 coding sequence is TGTGCCAGCAGTCAATCCCTATTTTGGGACTCTGGAAACACCATATATTTT. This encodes CASSQSLFWDSGNTIYF.